The TCR beta chain described here comes from a study of blood T cell repertoires in COVID-19. Study-wide context: COVID-19 samples from acute and convalescent phases originated in the United States, Italy and Spain. T cells, B-cell-depleted T cells, or PBMCs provided the cDNA or gDNA that served as material.

Under the authors' procedure: Reference gene primer amplification in the assay estimated nucleated cell counts. Profiled with immunoSEQ multiplex PCR; TCRdb holds only in-frame clones, not every one. The V and J calls and clone size are taken from that table; D and trimming were inferred from the DNA. The sample includes around 98,000 clones, 82% of them seen just once. The CDR3 loop spans 14 amino acids. V lost 4 bases, J lost 8 bases, and 10 bases stayed unmatched. CDR1 LGHDT and CDR2 YNNKEL come from the germline V gene (reference sequence). The sequenced sample consisted of peripheral blood. This receptor was taken from a man aged 65-85 years with active or convalescent COVID-19. The J gene is TRBJ1-2, the V gene TRBV3-1 (or the pseudogene TRBV3-2); 7 positions match TRBD1. CDR3 coding DNA: TGTGCCAGCAGCCGGCAGACAGGGCGCGACGGCTACACCTTC. This translates into CASSRQTGRDGYTF.